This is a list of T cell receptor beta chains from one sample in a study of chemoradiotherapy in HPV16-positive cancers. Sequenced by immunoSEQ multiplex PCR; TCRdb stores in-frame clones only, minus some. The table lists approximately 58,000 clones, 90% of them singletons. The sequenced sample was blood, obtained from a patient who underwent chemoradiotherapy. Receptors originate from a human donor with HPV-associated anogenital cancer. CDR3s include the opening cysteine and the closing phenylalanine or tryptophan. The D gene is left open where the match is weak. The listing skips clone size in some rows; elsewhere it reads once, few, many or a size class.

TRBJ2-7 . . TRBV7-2 TGTGCCAGCAGCTTAGGGTCCTACGAGCAGTACTTC CASSLGSYEQYF
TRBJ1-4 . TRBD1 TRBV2 TGTGCCAGCAGTGACCTAGGACAGGTGTCTGAAAAACTGTTTTTT CASSDLGQVSEKLFF
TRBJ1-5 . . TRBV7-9 TGTGCCAGCAGCTCTGGACAGTATAGCAATCAGCCCCAGCATTTT CASSSGQYSNQPQHF
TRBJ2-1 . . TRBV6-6 TGTGCCAGCTCCGGAGGGGGCAATGAGCAGTTCTTC CASSGGGNEQFF
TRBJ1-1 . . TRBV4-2 TGTGCCAGCAGCTTGTCTCATAACACTGAAGCTTTCTTT CASSLSHNTEAFF
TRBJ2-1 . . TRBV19 TGTGCCAGTGGTACGGGCCTCGGCTCCTACAATGAGCAGTTCTTC CASGTGLGSYNEQFF
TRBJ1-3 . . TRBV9 TGTGCCAGCAGCACCGTGGATGTGGCTGGAAACACCATATATTTT CASSTVDVAGNTIYF
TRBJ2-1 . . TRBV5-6 TGTGCCAGCAGCTTCCGGAACTACAATGAGCAGTTCTTC CASSFRNYNEQFF
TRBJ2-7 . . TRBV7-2 TGTGCCAGCAGCTCCCGGGACCACTACGAGCAGTACTTC CASSSRDHYEQYF
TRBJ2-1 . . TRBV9 TGTGCCAGCAGCGGCGGCGGGGGCGGGAGCTCCTACAATGAGCAGTTCTTC CASSGGGGGSSYNEQFF
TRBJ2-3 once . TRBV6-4 TGTGCCAGTAGGGGAAGCACAGATACGCAGTATTTT CASRGSTDTQYF
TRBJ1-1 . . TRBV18 TGTGCCAGCTCACCTCCTAACCGGGGGAACACTGAAGCTTTCTTT CASSPPNRGNTEAFF
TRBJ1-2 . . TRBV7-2 TGTGCCAGCAGCTTAGCGGGGGTAGGGATAGACTATGGCTACACCTTC CASSLAGVGIDYGYTF
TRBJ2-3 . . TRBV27 TGTGCCAGCAGTTCGGAGTACTCCACAGATACGCAGTATTTT CASSSEYSTDTQYF
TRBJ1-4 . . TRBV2 TGTGCCAGCAGTGTGGGCAGCGCGGGGGGGAAACTGTTTTTT CASSVGSAGGKLFF
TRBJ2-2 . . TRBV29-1 TGCAGCGTCCTAGCGCCGAACACCGGGGAGCTGTTTTTT CSVLAPNTGELFF
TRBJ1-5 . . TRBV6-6 TGTGCCAGCAGTTACTCGGTGACGAATCAGCCCCAGCATTTT CASSYSVTNQPQHF
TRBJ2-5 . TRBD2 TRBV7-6 TGTGCCAGCAGCGAGACTAGCGGGGGTGTCGAGACCCAGTACTTC CASSETSGGVETQYF
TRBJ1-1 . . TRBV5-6 TGTGCCAGCAGCCCCACAGGGAGAAACACTGAAGCTTTCTTT CASSPTGRNTEAFF
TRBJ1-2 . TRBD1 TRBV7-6 TGTGCCAGCAGCCCGGGACAGGGAGTAGGTGGCTACACCTTC CASSPGQGVGGYTF
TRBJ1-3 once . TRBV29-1 TGCAGCGTTGGGGGAAGGCGTGGAAACACCATATATTTT CSVGGRRGNTIYF
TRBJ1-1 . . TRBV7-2 TGTGCCAGCAGCTTAGGGACAGAGGGCACTGAAGCTTTCTTT CASSLGTEGTEAFF
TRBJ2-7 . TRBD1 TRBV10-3 TGTGCCATCGGGACAGGGGTGGAGCAGTACTTC CAIGTGVEQYF
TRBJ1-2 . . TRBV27 TGTGCCAGCAGTTACCAGGGGCCATCGAACGGCTACACCTTC CASSYQGPSNGYTF
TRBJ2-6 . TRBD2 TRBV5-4 TGTGCCAGCAGCTCGCCTAGCGGGGGAAGCTTAAACTCTGGGGCCAACGTCCTGACTTTC CASSSPSGGSLNSGANVLTF
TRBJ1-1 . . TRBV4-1 TGCGCCAGCAGCCCTTTAGGGGCGGCAGGAGCTTTCTTT CASSPLGAAGAFF
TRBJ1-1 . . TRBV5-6 TGTGCCAGCAGCTTGGAGGGACCCGCTGGAGCTTTCTTT CASSLEGPAGAFF
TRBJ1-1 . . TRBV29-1 TGCAGCGTTCAGCGGGCTTACACTGAAGCTTTCTTT CSVQRAYTEAFF
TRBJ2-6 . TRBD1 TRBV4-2 TGTGCCAGCAGCCAAGAGGGACAGGGGTTCGGGGCCAACGTCCTGACTTTC CASSQEGQGFGANVLTF
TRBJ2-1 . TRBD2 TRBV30 TGTGCCTGGGCACCGATGACTAGCGGGAGGGCGCCCTACAATGAGCAGTTCTTC CAWAPMTSGRAPYNEQFF
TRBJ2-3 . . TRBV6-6 TGTGCCAGCAGTTCGATGGGAGATACGCAGTATTTT CASSSMGDTQYF
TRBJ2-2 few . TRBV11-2 TGTGCCAGCAGCTTAGGCCCGCTTGACCTGAACACCGGGGAGCTGTTTTTT CASSLGPLDLNTGELFF
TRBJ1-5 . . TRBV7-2 TGTGCCAGCAGCTTAGCAGGGTCGGGTGTGGATCAGCCCCAGCATTTT CASSLAGSGVDQPQHF
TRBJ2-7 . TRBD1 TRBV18 TGTGCCAGCTCACCGACAGGGGGTAACTCCTACGAGCAGTACTTC CASSPTGGNSYEQYF
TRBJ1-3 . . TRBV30 TGTGCCTGGAACCTGGACCGGGTCGGATCCACCATATATTTT CAWNLDRVGSTIYF
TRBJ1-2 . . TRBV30 TGTGCCTGGACCGATCAGGTGCTCTATGGCTACACCTTC CAWTDQVLYGYTF
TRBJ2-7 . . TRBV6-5 TGTGCCAGCAGTAATAGTGGAGGGGGCCTAAACGAGCAGTACTTC CASSNSGGGLNEQYF
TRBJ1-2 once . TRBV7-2 TGTGCCAGCAGCTTGGAGTACAGGGCGGGCTACACCTTC CASSLEYRAGYTF
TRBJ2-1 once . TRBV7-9 TGTGCCAGCAGCTTACTGGACGGAGGTGTGGATGAGCAGTTCTTC CASSLLDGGVDEQFF
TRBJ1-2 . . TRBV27 TGTGCCAGCGCTCCCGTACAGGCTATAGGCGGCTACACCTTC CASAPVQAIGGYTF
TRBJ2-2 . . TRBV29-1 TGCAGCGTTGGAGCGGGTCCTAACACCGGGGAGCTGTTTTTT CSVGAGPNTGELFF
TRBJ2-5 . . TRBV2 TGTGCCAGCAGTGTGGGGGAGACCCAGTACTTC CASSVGETQYF
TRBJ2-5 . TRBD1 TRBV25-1 TGTGCCAGCGAACCCCGGGGCACAGGGGCCTTCAGGGAGACCCAGTACTTC CASEPRGTGAFRETQYF
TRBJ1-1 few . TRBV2 TGTGCCAGCAGTGAAGCGAAGACGACGAACACTGAAGCTTTCTTT CASSEAKTTNTEAFF
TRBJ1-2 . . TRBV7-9 TGTGCCAGCAGCCCGCAGACTATCTATGGCTACACCTTC CASSPQTIYGYTF
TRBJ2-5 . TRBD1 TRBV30 TGTGCCTGGAGTGTCCAAACAGGGGGTACCCAAGAGACCCAGTACTTC CAWSVQTGGTQETQYF
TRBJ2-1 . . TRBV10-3 TGTGCCATCAGTGTTCAGGGATCTAACGAGCAGTTCTTC CAISVQGSNEQFF
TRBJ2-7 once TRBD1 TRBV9 TGTGCCAGCAGCGTAAGGACAGGGGGCTTGTACGAGCAGTACTTC CASSVRTGGLYEQYF
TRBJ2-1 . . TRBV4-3 TGCGCCAGCAGCCAAGATCGGGACACTTACAATGAGCAGTTCTTC CASSQDRDTYNEQFF
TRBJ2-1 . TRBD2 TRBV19 TGTGCCAGTAGTTCTACTAGCGTCTCCTACAATGAGCAGTTCTTC CASSSTSVSYNEQFF
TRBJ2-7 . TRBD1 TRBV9 TGTGCCAGCAGCGAACAGGGGGCAACCTCCTACGAGCAGTACTTC CASSEQGATSYEQYF
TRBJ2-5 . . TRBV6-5 TGTGCTACGACAGGACAAGAGACCCAGTACTTC CATTGQETQYF